The clone carrying this TCR beta chain appeared once. Its antigen is as yet unknown. The sample comes from a study of shared clonotypes between healthy human individuals. About the research overall: Every donor yielded three CD4 naive, three CD4 memory, two CD8 naive and one CD8 memory plate. Study-level points and caveats: Blood was the only sampled material, and tissue repertoires likely differ. Shared across several donors were around 5% of the naive CD4 clonotypes.

The ends were cut back, 5 bases at V and 3 bases at J, with 14 bases in the middle. Germline V gives CDR1 MNHEY, CDR2 SVGAGI. The CDR3 has 14 residues. TCRdb's table, derived via immunoSEQ multiplex PCR, lists solely in-frame clones and lacks some. The sample records 2.5 million or so clones, roughly nine tenths being singletons. The sequenced sample was naive CD4+ T cells sorted from blood. The subset is: CD45RA+ positively selected. V and J are TRBV6-5 and TRBJ2-7; a possible D gene is TRBD2 (6 bases). The receptor comes from a man younger than 35 in good health. CDR3 protein: CASSPRYGSYEQYF. In DNA form, the CDR3 reads TGTGCCAGCAGTCCACGGTACGGGAGCTACGAGCAGTACTTC.